The 28 T cell receptor beta chains below come from one sample, sequenced in a study of shared clonotypes between healthy human individuals. Assay used: immunoSEQ multiplex PCR; TCRdb lists only in-frame clones, some missing. The sample comprises 750,000 to 1,000,000 clones, 80% to 95% of which are singletons, and less than 25% rests with the top ten. Terminally differentiated effector memory CD45RA+ cells were excluded by CCR7 positive selection of CD45RO-negative cells. Sequencing was done on a sample of naive CD8+ T cells sorted from blood. The receptors derive from a man younger than 40 in good health.

V and J are TRBV7-9 and TRBJ2-1; a possible D gene is TRBD2 (6 bases). CDR3 size: 17 residues. Trimming removed 0 bases at V and 1 base at J, with 13 bases between. Germline V gene sequence: CDR1 SEHNR, CDR2 FQNEAQ (reference sequence). The CDR3 protein is CASSLAGSGASYNEQFF. The CDR3 DNA reads as TGTGCCAGCAGCTTAGCGGGTAGCGGAGCATCCTACAATGAGCAGTTCTTC.

This chain's CDR3 is CSVDLGLAGEEQFF. As DNA, the CDR3 is TGCAGCGTTGATCTGGGACTAGCGGGAGAAGAGCAGTTCTTC. The V and J genes are TRBV29-1 and TRBJ2-1; 14 bases match TRBD2. The CDR3 is 14 residues long. Losses at the gene ends were 3 bases for V and 10 bases for J; bases not matched to a gene: 5. In germline, CDR1 is SQVTM, CDR2 ANQGSEA.

The chain is built from TRBV7-9 and TRBJ2-1; D is unresolved. Germline V gene data show CDR1 as SEHNR and CDR2 as FQNEAQ (reference sequence). V was trimmed by 1 base and J by 2 bases, leaving 9 bases between them. The CDR3 is 15 amino acids. The CDR3 here is CASSLEGPPYNEQFF. DNA of the CDR3: TGTGCCAGCAGCTTAGAAGGGCCGCCCTACAATGAGCAGTTCTTC.

The chain joins TRBV27 to TRBJ1-2, with TRBD1 as a possible D gene (5 bases). This CDR3 is 14 amino acids long. V lost 2 bases to trimming and J lost 4 bases, with 11 bases between them. Germline V gene data show CDR1 as MNHEY and CDR2 as SMNVEV (reference sequence). This chain's CDR3 is CASSLTGLGYGYTF. CDR3 DNA sequence: TGTGCCAGCAGTTTAACAGGCCTCGGCTATGGCTACACCTTC.

The chain links TRBV4-1 to TRBJ2-5; tentatively, D is TRBD1 or TRBD2 (5 bases each). V was trimmed by 1 base and J by 5 bases, leaving 14 bases between them. The germline gives CDR1 MGHRA, CDR2 YSYEKL. CDR3 length equals 15 residues. The CDR3 loop is CASSQGTGPGETQYF. The CDR3 DNA follows: TGCGCCAGCAGCCAAGGAACGGGGCCCGGGGAGACCCAGTACTTC.

The rearrangement uses TRBV10-3 and TRBJ2-3; TRBD2 aligns across 11 bases. J gave up 9 bases and V 0 bases, and 11 bases lay outside the gene matches. Per germline, CDR1 ENHRY and CDR2 SYGVKD. The CDR3 is 17 amino acids. The CDR3 sequence: CAISESTVLAGAGTQYF. For the CDR3, the DNA is TGTGCCATCAGTGAGTCGACTGTACTAGCGGGAGCCGGGACGCAGTATTTT.

The rearrangement uses TRBV25-1 and TRBJ1-4; D is ambiguous. Trimming stripped 0 bases from V and 8 bases from J, with 10 bases between. CDR1 MGHDK and CDR2 SYGVNS come from the germline V gene. This CDR3 contains 14 residues. The CDR3 spells CASSEYKGNEKLFF. The DNA for the CDR3 is TGTGCCAGCAGTGAATATAAAGGGAACGAAAAACTGTTTTTT.

The V call is TRBV6-5, the J call TRBJ2-1; D unclear. Germline lookup yields CDR1 MNHEY and CDR2 SVGAGI. This CDR3 has 14 residues. Trimming took 2 bases from V and 3 from J, leaving 8 bases between them. The DNA of the CDR3 is TGTGCCAGCAGTTACGGTACAGACTACAATGAGCAGTTCTTC. This encodes CASSYGTDYNEQFF.

The rearrangement uses TRBV10-2 and TRBJ1-4; 8 positions match TRBD1. V dropped 8 bases and J dropped 7; count of bases not matched to a gene: 21. CDR3 length: 18 residues. Per germline, CDR1 WSHSY and CDR2 SAAADI. The CDR3 DNA sequence: TGCGCCAGCTCCATAGGCGACGTAGGCGGGACAGGCGGTGAAAAACTGTTTTTT. Encoded protein: CASSIGDVGGTGGEKLFF.

The chain is built from TRBV14 and TRBJ2-1; 7 nucleotides align to TRBD2. Trimming at V came to 1 base and at J to 4 bases, leaving 10 bases not matched to a gene. Germline V gene sequence: CDR1 SGHDN, CDR2 FVKESK. The CDR3 has 17 amino acids. The CDR3 loop is CASSQALLARPYNEQFF. CDR3 coding DNA: TGTGCCAGCAGCCAAGCCCTACTAGCGAGACCTTACAATGAGCAGTTCTTC.

The chain employs TRBV29-1 and TRBJ2-1, with TRBD2 identical over 11 bases. The CDR3 loop spans 15 amino acids. CDR1 and CDR2 (germline): SQVTM, ANQGSEA. The junction had 6 bases not matched to a gene; V was cut back by 6 bases and J by 2 bases. CDR3 loop: CSVPGLAATYNEQFF. The CDR3 DNA is TGCAGCGTCCCGGGACTAGCGGCAACCTACAATGAGCAGTTCTTC.

This clone has more than one count but fewer than ten. The chain is built from TRBV6-5 and TRBJ1-5; D unresolved. This CDR3 is 14 amino acids long. Germline assignment: CDR1 MNHEY and CDR2 SVGAGI. V was cut by 2 bases and J by 7 bases, with 12 bases left in between. The CDR3 nucleotides are TGTGCCAGCAGTTACCGTGCGGGGAGCCAGCCCCAGCATTTT. It translates to CASSYRAGSQPQHF.

The gene calls are TRBV12-2 and TRBJ1-4. TRBV12-2 is an annotated pseudogene. The CDR3 is 20 residues long. This chain's CDR3 is CASRLGFRTAHPATNEKLFF. CDR3 DNA sequence: TGTGCAAGTCGCTTAGGCTTCAGGACCGCACACCCCGCAACTAATGAAAAACTGTTTTTT.

The chain carries TRBV10-3 and TRBJ1-5; D gene uncertain. The germline CDR1 and CDR2 sequences are ENHRY and SYGVKD. With 6 bases removed from V and 0 bases from J, the gap between germline ends came to 15 bases. The CDR3 is made up of 16 amino acids. CDR3 loop: CAISSGEAYSNQPQHF. As DNA, the CDR3 is TGTGCCATCAGCAGTGGGGAGGCTTATAGCAATCAGCCCCAGCATTTT.

The chain joins TRBV7-9 to TRBJ1-3; D gene ambiguous. Between the trimmed V and J ends, which lost 1 base and 0 bases, there was a span of 10 bases. This CDR3 spans 16 amino acids. Germline assignment: CDR1 SEHNR and CDR2 FQNEAQ (reference sequence). The DNA of the CDR3 is TGTGCCAGCAGCTTAGAGGGAGGCCGCTCTGGAAACACCATATATTTT. Translating gives CASSLEGGRSGNTIYF.

The V gene is TRBV9, the J gene TRBJ2-1, with D perhaps TRBD2 (5 bases). The CDR3 totals 15 residues. Between the trimmed V and J ends, which lost 4 bases and 3 bases, there was a span of 14 bases. Germline assignment: CDR1 SGDLS and CDR2 YYNGEE. CDR3 loop: CASSLEATLYNEQFF. The CDR3 nucleotides are TGTGCCAGCAGCCTGGAGGCCACCCTCTACAATGAGCAGTTCTTC.

This chain connects TRBV11-2 to TRBJ2-7; 13 bases line up with TRBD2. V lost 0 bases and J lost 2; bases outside the gene matches: 1. In germline, CDR1 is SGHAT, CDR2 FQNNGV. The CDR3 runs 16 residues. This CDR3 reads CASSLELAGGTYEQYF. CDR3 nucleotide sequence: TGTGCCAGCAGCTTAGAACTAGCGGGAGGGACCTACGAGCAGTACTTC.

V usage is TRBV5-1 and J usage is TRBJ2-7; TRBD1 agrees at 11 bases. After removal of 2 bases from V and 6 bases from J, the junction contained 4 bases not matched to a gene. Germline V CDR1 and CDR2: SGHRS, YFSETQ. The CDR3 contains 14 residues. The CDR3 DNA reads as TGCGCCAGCAGCTTCGGACAGGGGGCGGTCGAGCAGTACTTC. This translates into CASSFGQGAVEQYF.

The V gene is TRBV28, the J gene TRBJ2-3; possibly TRBD2 for D (6 bases). CDR3 length equals 14 residues. Germline V gene lookup returns CDR1 MDHEN and CDR2 SYDVKM. V lost 5 bases to trimming and J lost 3 bases, with 12 bases between them. The CDR3 spells CASSITGTTDTQYF. The CDR3 coding sequence is TGTGCCAGCAGTATAACCGGGACTACAGATACGCAGTATTTT. Full variable domain (missing parts from reference TRBV28 and TRBJ2-3): DVKVTQSSRYLVKRTGEKVFLECVQDMDHENMFWYRQDPGLGLRLIYFSYDVKMKEKGDIPEGYSVSREKKERFSLILESASTNQTSMYLCASSITGTTDTQYFGPGTRLTVL.

The rearrangement uses TRBV29-1 and TRBJ2-1; 7 bases align to TRBD2. Unmatched junction bases numbered 8, after V lost 6 bases and J lost 0 bases. The V gene's germline CDR1 is SQVTM and CDR2 ANQGSEA. CDR3 size: 15 residues. The CDR3, as DNA: TGCAGCGTCTTTGGCGGGAGTGTCTCCTACAATGAGCAGTTCTTC. Its protein is CSVFGGSVSYNEQFF.

The chain employs TRBV7-9 and TRBJ2-3; unclear D gene. The germline gives CDR1 SEHNR, CDR2 FQNEAQ (reference sequence). V lost 4 bases, J lost 5 bases, and 16 bases lay in between. CDR3 length: 15 residues. The CDR3 sequence: CASSYPDELRDTQYF. CDR3 nucleotides: TGTGCCAGCAGCTACCCGGACGAACTAAGAGATACGCAGTATTTT.

The CDR3 protein is CASSLTGGSWGSYEQYF. The CDR3 DNA reads TGTGCCAGCAGTTTGACAGGAGGATCTTGGGGATCATACGAGCAGTACTTC. The chain employs TRBV27 and TRBJ2-7, with a weak D call TRBD1 (6 bases). V lost 3 bases and J 4 bases, leaving 22 bases between the germline ends. Germline V CDR1 and CDR2: MNHEY, SMNVEV (reference sequence). This CDR3 comprises 17 residues.

The J gene is TRBJ2-1, the V gene TRBV6-1; 9 nucleotides match TRBD2. Germline V gene lookup returns CDR1 MNHNS and CDR2 SASEGT. V was clipped by 5 bases and J by 2 bases; unmatched bases: 4. The CDR3 sequence is 15 residues long. The CDR3 bases are TGTGCCAGCAGTTCCGGGACTAGCACCTACAATGAGCAGTTCTTC. Protein: CASSSGTSTYNEQFF.

The J gene is TRBJ1-2, the V gene TRBV13, with D perhaps TRBD1 (5 bases). The CDR3 extends over 14 amino acids. In germline, CDR1 is PRHDT, CDR2 FYEKMQ (reference sequence). The V end lost 3 bases, the J end lost 8 bases, and 16 bases lay between the germline ends. The DNA for the CDR3 is TGTGCCAGCAGCTTTACGGGACTGCAAATCGGCTACACCTTC. This encodes CASSFTGLQIGYTF.

The rearrangement joins TRBV7-9 to TRBJ1-1, with TRBD1 matching over 7 bases. The length of the CDR3 is 15 residues. Germline lookup yields CDR1 SEHNR and CDR2 FQNEAQ (reference sequence). Trimming cost V 2 bases and J 3 bases; bases outside gene matches: 6. CDR3 protein: CASSLLQGQHTEAFF. The CDR3 DNA reads TGTGCCAGCAGCTTACTACAGGGGCAGCACACTGAAGCTTTCTTT.

This clone occurred once. The rearrangement uses TRBV27 and TRBJ1-1, with D perhaps matching TRBD1 (6 bases). The CDR3 has 14 amino acids. Germline V gene sequence: CDR1 MNHEY, CDR2 SMNVEV (reference sequence). Deletions cut 6 bases from V and 1 base from J, with 12 bases between. As DNA, the CDR3 is TGTGCCAGCAGCCGTTCGACAGGGAACACTGAAGCTTTCTTT. Amino acids: CASSRSTGNTEAFF.

The chain uses TRBV7-2 and TRBJ2-3, with unresolved D. Trimming took off 3 bases at V and 2 bases at J, with 9 bases between the two ends. The CDR3 contains 14 residues. Germline V lookup: CDR1 SGHTA, CDR2 FQGNSA. CDR3 coding DNA: TGTGCCAGCAGCTTTATGGGGTACACAGATACGCAGTATTTT. Protein sequence: CASSFMGYTDTQYF.

This chain links TRBV6-5 with TRBJ2-3, with D tentatively TRBD2 (5 bases). Germline CDR1 is MNHEY and CDR2 is SVGAGI. The V gene lost 6 bases and the J gene lost 2 bases, with 9 bases spanning the gap. The CDR3 totals 13 residues. The CDR3 loop is CASRTGSTDTQYF. The DNA for the CDR3 is TGTGCCAGCAGGACGGGGTCCACAGATACGCAGTATTTT.